The T cell receptor (beta chain) under discussion was sequenced for a study of a mutant IDH1 vaccine in newly diagnosed glioma. On the study more broadly: Patients' prior therapy spanned radiotherapy, temozolomide, or both; most underwent both. The study held visit V12 at week 35 and visit V13 at week 47.

This clone was seen a single time. Antigen unknown. TCRdb's copy holds only in-frame clones and misses some; the assay was immunoSEQ multiplex PCR. This sample has around 11,000 clones; roughly four fifths occur once, and the top ten carry 15% to 20%. Time point described: week 47, end of study. Alongside topical imiquimod, each dose of vaccine comprised 300 ug of mutant IDH1 20-mer peptide. New IDH1-mutant, ATRX-lost WHO grade 3 or 4 astrocytomas occurred in donors. The CDR3 has 12 amino acids. The V and J ends lost 1 base and 10 bases respectively, with 11 bases between them. Germline V lookup: CDR1 SGHRS, CDR2 YFSETQ. Study-wide results and caveats: Variations in leading peripheral T cell clonotypes appeared to have no connection with pseudoprogression.

This chain links TRBV5-1 with TRBJ1-1; D call uncertain. The TCR originated in a man aged 25 to 40 with glioma. The material was PBMCs, obtained from a glioma patient whose treatment included an IDH1 peptide vaccine. In DNA form, the CDR3 reads TGCGCCAGCAGCTTGACGAGGGAGGGAGCTTTCTTT. It translates to CASSLTREGAFF.